The clone carrying this T cell receptor beta chain was seen a single time. Its antigen is still unknown. Each sample used at least 6 million PBMCs. A minimum of 5 micrograms of total RNA was extracted per sample. Germline CDR1 SEHNR, CDR2 FQNEAQ (reference sequence). Losses at the gene ends were 6 bases for V and 5 bases for J; bases not matched to a gene: 7. This CDR3 contains 14 residues. The data are from a study of blood T cells in healthy people across ages. Study observations and caveats: It was the long-lived donors that had more naive CD4+ cells and higher diversity than aged donors.

For the second PCR, which ran for about 7 to 11 cycles, a sample-barcoded 5' primer and a J-beta primer mix were used. MiXCR, applied by TCRdb to the 5' RACE reads, yields one record per CDR3 protein. The profile shows about 1.8 million distinct CDR3 sequences, around half of them singletons. This receptor was obtained from a woman between 35 and 50 years old in good health. The sequenced material came from blood. The rearrangement links TRBV7-9 to TRBJ2-5; 9 positions agree with TRBD2. CDR3 in DNA: TGTGCCAGCAGACCCCCCGGGACTAGCGAGACCCAGTACTTC. Its protein product is CASRPPGTSETQYF.